Listed below are T cell receptor beta chains from one sample, sequenced in a study of Ad26.COV2.S vaccination and SARS-CoV-2 variants. Assay used: immunoSEQ multiplex PCR; TCRdb lists only in-frame clones, some missing. The data contain more than 300,000 clones, around four fifths of them singletons. This sample comprised peripheral blood, obtained in a trial of Ad26.COV2.S vaccine versus placebo. All receptors derive from a person between 18 and 65 years old who received the Ad26.COV2.S COVID-19 vaccine or a placebo. CDR3s include the opening cysteine and the closing phenylalanine or tryptophan. Fields, in order: CDR3 length, clone size, D gene, V gene, J gene, CDR3 DNA, CDR3 protein. The D gene is left open where the match is weak. Clone size appears in some rows only: once, few, many, or a class for an expanded clone.

length: 17
size: -
D: -
V: TRBV4-1
J: TRBJ2-4
DNA: TGCGCCAGCAGCCAAGATCTCGGGGTAACTGCCAAAAACATTCAGTACTTC
CDR3: CASSQDLGVTAKNIQYF

length: 15
size: -
D: TRBD1
V: TRBV28
J: TRBJ2-2
DNA: TGTGCCAGCAGCCGACAGGGAAGCTTTACCGGGGAGCTGTTTTTT
CDR3: CASSRQGSFTGELFF

length: 11
size: -
D: -
V: TRBV12-5
J: TRBJ1-2
DNA: TGTGCTAGTGAGGCTAACTATGGCTACACCTTC
CDR3: CASEANYGYTF

length: 16
size: -
D: -
V: TRBV18
J: TRBJ1-2
DNA: TGTGCCAGCTCACCACCTTCCTTGGATGTTAACTATGGCTACACCTTC
CDR3: CASSPPSLDVNYGYTF

length: 16
size: -
D: TRBD1
V: TRBV11-2
J: TRBJ2-1
DNA: TGTGCCAGCAGCCCCATCCGGGGACAGGGGTACAATGAGCAGTTCTTC
CDR3: CASSPIRGQGYNEQFF

length: 14
size: -
D: -
V: TRBV3-1/TRBV3-2
J: TRBJ1-6
DNA: TGTGCCAGCAGCCCCACCGGGTGGGATTCACCCCTCCACTTT
CDR3: CASSPTGWDSPLHF

length: 15
size: -
D: TRBD1
V: TRBV10-3
J: TRBJ1-2
DNA: TGTGCCATCAGGGGACAGGGAGGGAGGTCCTATGGCTACACCTTC
CDR3: CAIRGQGGRSYGYTF

length: 13
size: once
D: TRBD1
V: TRBV27
J: TRBJ1-4
DNA: TGTGCCAGCGGCGGACAGGGGACGGGAAAACTGTTTTTT
CDR3: CASGGQGTGKLFF

length: 15
size: once
D: TRBD2
V: TRBV27
J: TRBJ2-7
DNA: TGTGCCAGCAGTTTAAAGCGGGGGGGCACCTACGAGCAGTACTTC
CDR3: CASSLKRGGTYEQYF

length: 14
size: -
D: -
V: TRBV6-1
J: TRBJ2-7
DNA: TGTGCCAGCAGTGAAGTGAGTGCCTCCTACGAGCAGTACTTC
CDR3: CASSEVSASYEQYF

length: 14
size: once
D: -
V: TRBV19
J: TRBJ2-3
DNA: TGTGCCAGTAGTACCTGGGGGCGAATAGATACGCAGTATTTT
CDR3: CASSTWGRIDTQYF

length: 13
size: -
D: -
V: TRBV16
J: TRBJ2-7
DNA: TGTGCCAGCAGCCAAGGGGGGAACTACGAGCAGTACTTC
CDR3: CASSQGGNYEQYF

length: 16
size: -
D: TRBD1
V: TRBV11-2
J: TRBJ1-4
DNA: TGTGCCAGCAGCTTAGATCGCACAGGGGGAAGAGAAAAACTGTTTTTT
CDR3: CASSLDRTGGREKLFF

length: 17
size: -
D: -
V: TRBV18
J: TRBJ2-6
DNA: TGTGCCAGCTCACCCCCAAATACAGGGTTCGGGGCCAACGTCCTGACTTTC
CDR3: CASSPPNTGFGANVLTF

length: 15
size: -
D: -
V: TRBV5-1
J: TRBJ1-1
DNA: TGCGCCAGCAGCTTGTACCTGGGGCGGGACACTGAAGCTTTCTTT
CDR3: CASSLYLGRDTEAFF

length: 13
size: -
D: -
V: TRBV7-3
J: TRBJ2-5
DNA: TGTGCCAGCAGCTTAATATTTAGCGAGACCCAGTACTTC
CDR3: CASSLIFSETQYF